A selection of T cell receptor beta chains follows, all from one sample in a study of cytomegalovirus exposure and HLA in healthy donors. Only in-frame clones appear in the TCRdb table, and some are missing; sequencing was by immunoSEQ multiplex PCR. The table shows fewer than 130,000 clones, with 74% occurring only once. The sequenced sample consisted of PBMCs. Receptors were obtained from a man aged 50-59 years in good health and CMV-seropositive. CDR3s include the opening cysteine and the closing phenylalanine or tryptophan. Clone size appears in some rows only: once, few, many, or a class for an expanded clone.

clone size	V gene	J gene	CDR3 length	CDR3 protein
few	TRBV27	TRBJ1-1	14	CASSFSGRVTEAFF
-	TRBV6-6	TRBJ2-7	16	CASTDPRTGGVHEQYF
-	TRBV19	TRBJ2-2	15	CASSIGGGWGGELFF
-	TRBV10-3	TRBJ1-1	15	CATSMGETGSTEAFF
-	TRBV10-3	TRBJ1-3	15	CAISEGRSSGNTIYF
once	TRBV9	TRBJ2-1	16	CASSPQGQGSYNEQFF
-	TRBV6-5	TRBJ1-1	16	CASSYPGGPRDTEAFF
few	TRBV6-6	TRBJ1-2	14	CASSYSGQDYGYTF
medium-sized	TRBV2	TRBJ1-4	11	CASSYNGELFF
few	TRBV7-2	TRBJ2-2	13	CASSFQGDGELFF
-	TRBV2	TRBJ2-5	13	CASTGGIGETQYF
-	TRBV9	TRBJ2-1	14	CASSAGTSADEQFF
-	TRBV19	TRBJ2-5	14	CASSARQGQETQYF
-	TRBV29-1	TRBJ2-7	13	CSVLGGDSYEQYF
-	TRBV5-1	TRBJ1-1	14	CASSLNWAGIEAFF
-	TRBV5-4	TRBJ1-2	17	CASSSGQSSFLVGGYTF
-	TRBV19	TRBJ2-7	15	CASSTRLAGGGEQYF
-	TRBV9	TRBJ1-1	15	CASSPRGGVNTEAFF
-	TRBV7-3	TRBJ2-1	14	CASRLPTTDNEQFF
-	TRBV19	TRBJ2-1	16	CASSIFGGPSNNEQFF
-	TRBV2	TRBJ2-7	14	CASRIRDLSNEQYF
-	TRBV29-1	TRBJ2-7	14	CSVEGVETGGEQYF
-	TRBV5-1	TRBJ2-1	16	CASRLSGTSGGNEQFF
-	TRBV7-8	TRBJ1-4	13	CASSLGPNEKLFF
-	TRBV19	TRBJ1-3	12	CASTYDTDTIYF
-	TRBV6-1	TRBJ2-3	14	CASSVTPGRDTQYF
-	TRBV18	TRBJ2-3	15	CASSATGEVMDTQYF
once	TRBV7-9	TRBJ2-5	16	CASRRPGTSDQETQYF
-	TRBV7-3	TRBJ2-1	16	CASSLLGGSSYNEQFF
-	TRBV6-1	TRBJ1-3	12	CASSVVGNTIYF
few	TRBV5-1	TRBJ1-6	14	CASSLGQGNSPLHF